The TCR beta chain under discussion was sequenced for a study of immune cell composition in non-small cell lung cancer (dated by TCRdb to between 2016 and 2019). About the full investigation: To assign histologic subtype, which was mostly lung adenocarcinoma or squamous cell carcinoma, H&E was combined with p63, CK5, Napsin A and TTF-1 immunohistochemistry. Adaptive Biotechnologies TCR-beta sequencing was carried out on 34 to 35 paired NSCLC tumour and non-adjacent lung specimens, as well as on over 20 tumour-only specimens. For supplementary cohort #1, made up of more than eight lung adenocarcinoma cases, paired tumour/lung TCR-beta sequencing was done and TIL populations were generated so that tumour reactivity could be assessed. A few tumour specimens that had TCR-beta data belonged to rare histological subtypes and were left out of the subtype comparisons. What the study reported, not specific to this receptor: Nearly half of NSCLC cases had tumour-associated clones >0.5%, found in around a third of adenocarcinomas compared with about 80% of squamous carcinomas. Smoking pack-years did not significantly correlate with tumour TCR-beta clonality. Only 10 cases were included in the reactivity cohort, and sequence sharing between tumour-reactive clones and the dominant in vivo tumour-associated clones was not shown. Across approximately 10 adenocarcinoma cases, TIL tumour reactivity correlated strongly with maximal tumour-associated clone frequency but not with overall clonality.

Trimming accounts for 3 bases at V and 5 bases at J, while the number of junction bases matched to no gene is 6. Reading the germline V gene gives CDR1 LGHNA and CDR2 YSLEER. Counted from cysteine to phenylalanine, this CDR3 has 15 amino acids. The CDR3 DNA has 45 bases and is translated from base 1. This clone has a handful of counts. Its target antigen remains unknown. Base-call qualities are not available, and no considerably larger clone is one nucleotide away. TCR-beta CDR3 regions were amplified from genomic DNA by a two-step multiplex PCR, with the second step adding Illumina-compatible adaptors. As a commercial immunoSEQ service, TCR-beta immunosequencing was carried out on an Illumina platform. The published analysis was carried out like this. Repertoires were described by productive clonality and by Top 10 Clones, which is the percentage of T-cell templates coming from the ten most frequent sequences. Productive clonality ranged from 0 to 1, with 1 indicating a monoclonal population. Tumour-associated clones, identified using log10 scatter plots, were defined as sequences that made up at least 0.1% of tumour T-cell templates and were not found in the matched non-adjacent lung. Student's t-tests were used for two-group comparisons, ANOVA for comparisons across stages, and linear regression for relationships, with analyses done in GraphPad Prism7 and R. TCRdb obtained this table from immuneACCESS and retained in-frame rearrangements with V and J assigned. These tables miss some clones; where compared with another copy, unresolved V genes account for less than half of the shortfall, and the remainder is unexplained. V, J and clone size derive from that table, while D and trimming were established from the DNA sequence. Here the sample has 3,000 to 4,000 clones; over 80% occur a single time. The ten top clones hold more than 10% of the sample.

Normal lung samples came from the same patient and consisted of non-adjacent lung tissue collected as far from the tumour as possible, at a distance of at least 3 cm. Frozen aliquots of unsorted single-cell suspensions were used for genomic DNA extraction with the QIAamp DNA kit. Tissues arrived within 2 hours after resection and were immediately processed into single-cell suspensions. Tissue was mechanically dissociated and enzymatically digested with DNase I, collagenase I and hyaluronidase for roughly 32 minutes at 37 °C, then filtered and RBC-lysed. The TCR originated in a human donor with non-small cell lung cancer. The chain links TRBV4-3 with TRBJ1-4; a stretch of 7 junction bases matches TRBD1. Material: non-adjacent lung tissue. The DNA sequence is TGCGCCAGCAGCCATGGGGACAGAGAGAATGAAAAACTGTTTTTT. Its protein reads: CASSHGDRENEKLFF.